A selection of T cell receptor beta chains follows, all from one sample in a study of blood T cell repertoires in COVID-19. Sequencing was performed with immunoSEQ multiplex PCR; in TCRdb, only in-frame clones are kept and a portion is missing. The data hold about 300,000 clones, with around 87% observed a single time. The sequencing input was peripheral blood. Every receptor here comes from a man aged 70-80 years with acute or convalescent COVID-19. The CDR3 runs from the conserved cysteine through the conserved F or W. The order of the fields is V gene, clone size, J gene, D gene, CDR3 protein, CDR3 DNA. A D gene is named only where the DNA matches it firmly. Clone sizes are given selectively: once, few, many, or a class where the clone is expanded.

>TRBV2|.|TRBJ2-2|.
CASSVWGAANTGELFF
TGTGCCAGCAGTGTCTGGGGAGCCGCGAACACCGGGGAGCTGTTTTTT
>TRBV7-9|.|TRBJ1-2|TRBD1
CASRGTGEYSNGYTF
TGTGCCAGCAGGGGGACAGGGGAGTACAGTAATGGCTACACCTTC
>TRBV7-8|.|TRBJ2-7|.
CASSLQSHEQYF
TGTGCCAGCAGCTTACAGTCCCACGAGCAGTACTTC
>TRBV12-3/TRBV12-4|once|TRBJ2-5|.
CASSDTVTETQYF
TGTGCCAGCTCCGATACAGTAACGGAGACCCAGTACTTC
>TRBV7-2|once|TRBJ1-1|TRBD1
CASSLSENSQGAPAFF
TGTGCCAGCAGCTTAAGTGAGAATTCACAGGGGGCCCCAGCTTTCTTT
>TRBV5-1|.|TRBJ2-3|TRBD2
CASSYGLAGVADTQYF
TGCGCCAGCAGCTATGGACTAGCGGGGGTGGCAGATACGCAGTATTTT
>TRBV28|once|TRBJ2-3|.
CASSSAQGRVDTQYF
TGTGCCAGCAGTTCCGCTCAGGGGCGCGTAGATACGCAGTATTTT
>TRBV9|.|TRBJ2-1|TRBD1
CASSAIGTGNTNEQFF
TGTGCCAGCAGCGCAATAGGGACAGGGAATACCAATGAGCAGTTCTTC
>TRBV24-1|.|TRBJ2-1|.
CATSDPGTRRTVNNEQFF
TGTGCCACCAGTGATCCCGGGACAAGGAGAACTGTTAACAATGAGCAGTTCTTC
>TRBV18|.|TRBJ1-3|.
CASSLQQGSGNTIYF
TGTGCCAGCTCACTACAACAGGGCTCTGGAAACACCATATATTTT
>TRBV19|.|TRBJ1-1|TRBD1
CATSPVGQGVQNTEAFF
TGTGCCACTTCTCCCGTCGGACAGGGAGTGCAGAACACTGAAGCTTTCTTT
>TRBV30|few|TRBJ1-4|.
CAWSPRGRGDEKLFF
TGTGCCTGGAGCCCTCGGGGGAGGGGGGATGAAAAACTGTTTTTT
>TRBV23-1|.|TRBJ2-2|TRBD1
CASSQCPGQGAAGELFF
TGCGCCAGCAGTCAATGCCCGGGACAGGGGGCAGCCGGGGAGCTGTTTTTT
>TRBV6-5|.|TRBJ2-1|TRBD2
CASRREGRDEQFF
TGTGCCAGCAGGCGGGAGGGGAGGGATGAGCAGTTCTTC
>TRBV5-6|.|TRBJ2-5|.
CASSLAGDQETQYF
TGTGCCAGCAGCTTGGCCGGGGATCAGGAGACCCAGTACTTC
>TRBV7-6|.|TRBJ1-4|.
CASSLVAATNEKLFF
TGTGCCAGCAGCTTAGTCGCAGCAACTAATGAAAAACTGTTTTTT
>TRBV19|.|TRBJ2-2|.
CASSIRRIGELFF
TGTGCCAGTAGTATCCGGAGAATCGGGGAGCTGTTTTTT
>TRBV7-2|.|TRBJ2-3|TRBD2
CASTPPGGGGDTQYF
TGTGCCAGCACCCCCCCCGGCGGGGGAGGAGATACGCAGTATTTT
>TRBV14|.|TRBJ2-5|.
CASSLTQGFWVTQYF
TGTGCCAGCAGCCTGACCCAGGGGTTTTGGGTGACCCAGTACTTC
>TRBV10-3|.|TRBJ1-3|.
CAISSRGPAESVYF
TGTGCCATCAGTTCAAGGGGCCCGGCCGAGTCTGTATATTTT
>TRBV7-9|.|TRBJ1-2|.
CASSLQGPSNYGYTF
TGTGCCAGCAGCCTGCAGGGGCCATCTAACTATGGCTACACCTTC
>TRBV2|.|TRBJ2-5|.
CASRGAGIFGTQYF
TGTGCCAGCAGAGGGGCAGGTATTTTTGGGACCCAGTACTTC
>TRBV7-9|.|TRBJ1-4|TRBD1
CASSPYRWGQGREKLFF
TGTGCCAGCAGCCCCTACCGGTGGGGACAGGGACGAGAAAAACTGTTTTTT
>TRBV7-9|.|TRBJ2-3|.
CASSLLLEGIDTQYF
TGTGCCAGCAGCTTGTTACTGGAGGGCATAGATACGCAGTATTTT